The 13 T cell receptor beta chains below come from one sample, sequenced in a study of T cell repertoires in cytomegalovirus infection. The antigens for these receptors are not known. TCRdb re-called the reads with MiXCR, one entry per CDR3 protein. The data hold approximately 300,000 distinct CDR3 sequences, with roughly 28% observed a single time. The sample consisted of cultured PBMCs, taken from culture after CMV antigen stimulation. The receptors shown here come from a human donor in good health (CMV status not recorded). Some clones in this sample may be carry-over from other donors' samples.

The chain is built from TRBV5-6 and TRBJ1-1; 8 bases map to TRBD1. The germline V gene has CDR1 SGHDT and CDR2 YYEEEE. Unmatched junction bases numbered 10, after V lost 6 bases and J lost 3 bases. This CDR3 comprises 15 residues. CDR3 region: CASNFLTGEHTEAFF. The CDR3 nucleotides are TGTGCCAGCAACTTCCTGACAGGGGAGCACACTGAAGCTTTCTTT.

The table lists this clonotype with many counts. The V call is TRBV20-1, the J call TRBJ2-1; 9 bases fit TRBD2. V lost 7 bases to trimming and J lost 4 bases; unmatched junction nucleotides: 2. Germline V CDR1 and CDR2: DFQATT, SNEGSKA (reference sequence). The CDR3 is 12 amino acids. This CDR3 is CSVAGAYNEQFF. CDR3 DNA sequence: TGCAGTGTAGCGGGAGCTTACAATGAGCAGTTCTTC.

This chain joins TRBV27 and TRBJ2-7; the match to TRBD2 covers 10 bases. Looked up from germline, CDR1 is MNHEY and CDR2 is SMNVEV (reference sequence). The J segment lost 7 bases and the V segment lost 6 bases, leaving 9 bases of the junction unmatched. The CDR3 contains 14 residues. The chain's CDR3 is CASRSLAGGDEQYF. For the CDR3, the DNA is TGTGCCAGCAGATCCTTAGCGGGAGGCGATGAGCAGTACTTC.

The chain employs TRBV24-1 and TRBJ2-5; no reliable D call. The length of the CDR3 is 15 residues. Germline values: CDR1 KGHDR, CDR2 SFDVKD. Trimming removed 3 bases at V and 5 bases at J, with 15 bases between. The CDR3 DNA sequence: TGTGCCACCAGTGATCTGGGCTCGGTGGGGGAGACCCAGTACTTC. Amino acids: CATSDLGSVGETQYF.

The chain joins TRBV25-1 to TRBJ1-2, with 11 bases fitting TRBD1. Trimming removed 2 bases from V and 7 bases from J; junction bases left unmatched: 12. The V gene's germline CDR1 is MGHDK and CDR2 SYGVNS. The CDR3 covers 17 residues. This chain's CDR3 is CASSEGFKDRGLGGYTF. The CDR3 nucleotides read TGTGCCAGCAGTGAAGGGTTTAAGGACAGGGGGCTGGGTGGCTACACCTTC.

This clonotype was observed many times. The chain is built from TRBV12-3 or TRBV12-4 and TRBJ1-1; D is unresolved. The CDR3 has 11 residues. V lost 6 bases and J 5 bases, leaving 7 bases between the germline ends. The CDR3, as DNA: TGTGCCAGCAGCCGGATGACTGAAGCTTTCTTT. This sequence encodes CASSRMTEAFF.

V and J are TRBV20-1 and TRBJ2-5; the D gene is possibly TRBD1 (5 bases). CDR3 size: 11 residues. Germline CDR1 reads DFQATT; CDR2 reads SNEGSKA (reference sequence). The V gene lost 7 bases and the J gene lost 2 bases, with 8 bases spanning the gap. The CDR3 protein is CSGQYQETQYF. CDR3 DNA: TGCAGTGGACAGTATCAAGAGACCCAGTACTTC.

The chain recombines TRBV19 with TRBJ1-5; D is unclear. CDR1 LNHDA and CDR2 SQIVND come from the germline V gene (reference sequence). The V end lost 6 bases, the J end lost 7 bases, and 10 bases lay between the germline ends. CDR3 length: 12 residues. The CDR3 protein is CASRTEPQPQHF. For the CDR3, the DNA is TGTGCCAGTAGGACCGAACCCCAGCCCCAGCATTTT.

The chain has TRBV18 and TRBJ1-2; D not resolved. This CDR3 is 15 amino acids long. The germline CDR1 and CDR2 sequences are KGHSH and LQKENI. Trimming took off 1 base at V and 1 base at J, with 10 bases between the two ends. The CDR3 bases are TGTGCCAGCTCACCACTTACAACGGATAACTATGGCTACACCTTC. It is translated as CASSPLTTDNYGYTF.

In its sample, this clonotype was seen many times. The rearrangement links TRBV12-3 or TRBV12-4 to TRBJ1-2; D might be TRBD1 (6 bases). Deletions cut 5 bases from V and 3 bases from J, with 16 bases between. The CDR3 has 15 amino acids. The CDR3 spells CASSGSGEGDYGYTF. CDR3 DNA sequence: TGTGCCAGCAGTGGATCAGGGGAAGGTGACTATGGCTACACCTTC.

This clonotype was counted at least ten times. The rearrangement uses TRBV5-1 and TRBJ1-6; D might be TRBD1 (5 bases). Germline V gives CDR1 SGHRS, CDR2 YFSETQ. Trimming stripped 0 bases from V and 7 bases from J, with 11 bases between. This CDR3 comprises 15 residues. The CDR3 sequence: CASSLVSGSNSPLHF. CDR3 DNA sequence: TGCGCCAGCAGCTTGGTATCAGGGTCCAATTCACCCCTCCACTTT.

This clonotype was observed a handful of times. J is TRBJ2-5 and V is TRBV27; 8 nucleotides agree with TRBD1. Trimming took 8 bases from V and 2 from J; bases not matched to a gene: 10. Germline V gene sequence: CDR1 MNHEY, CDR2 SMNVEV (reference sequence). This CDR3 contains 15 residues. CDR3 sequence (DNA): TGTGCCAGCGGTCCGGGACAGGCAGCTCAAGAGACCCAGTACTTC. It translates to CASGPGQAAQETQYF.

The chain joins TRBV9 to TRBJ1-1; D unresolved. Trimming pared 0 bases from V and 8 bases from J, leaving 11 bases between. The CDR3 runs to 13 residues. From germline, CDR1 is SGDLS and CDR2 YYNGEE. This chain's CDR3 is CASSVDMMGEAFF. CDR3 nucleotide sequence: TGTGCCAGCAGCGTAGATATGATGGGGGAAGCTTTCTTT.